Described below is a single T cell receptor (beta chain) sequence and its context. As originally analysed: Estimated nucleated cell counts came from reference gene primer amplification. Profiling relied on immunoSEQ multiplex PCR, and the TCRdb table lists in-frame clones only, not all of them. From that table come the V and J calls and clone size; the DNA was used to work out D and trimming. Of approximately 67,000 clones listed, more than 85% are singletons. This sample is part of a study of blood T cell repertoires in COVID-19. Background on the study: The origin of the acute and convalescent COVID-19 samples was the United States, Italy and Spain.

The receptor was isolated from a woman aged 55-69 years with active COVID-19. The source material was peripheral blood.

The CDR3 loop is CASSPRGARDYGYTF. CDR3 sequence (DNA): TGTGCCAGCAGCCCTCGGGGGGCGCGGGACTATGGCTACACCTTC. The chain links TRBV11-2 to TRBJ1-2; possible D gene TRBD1, 6 bases. The CDR3 is 15 amino acids. The germline CDR1 and CDR2 sequences are SGHAT and FQNNGV. The V and J ends lost 5 bases and 3 bases respectively, with 16 bases between them.